This T cell receptor beta chain was documented in a study of OX40 agonist ivuxolimab in advanced cancers. For the study at large: Ivuxolimab, an antibody that agonizes OX40 (CD134), was administered to the patients. Patients received intravenous ivuxolimab every 2 weeks at 0.01 to 10 mg/kg. Enrollees could have had prior anti-PD-1, anti-PD-L1 or anti-CTLA-4 therapy, which approximately 38% had received.

Germline V gives CDR1 SGHVS, CDR2 FNYEAQ. J was trimmed by 0 bases and V by 3 bases; bases with no gene match: 5. The CDR3 is 17 residues long. On this clone: The antigen is undetermined.

Notes on the study in general: Researchers did not determine the expanded peripheral T cells' antigen specificity.

TCRdb keeps only in-frame clones here, not all; method: immunoSEQ multiplex PCR. The repertoire holds about 17,000 clones, with about 85% as singletons. This clonotype originated in an adult with an advanced solid tumor such as melanoma, head and neck, liver or kidney cancer. The specimen was CD4+ or CD8+ T cells sorted from blood, collected in a trial of the OX40 agonist ivuxolimab. V and J are TRBV7-6 and TRBJ2-4, with 10 positions matching TRBD2. CDR3 nucleotide sequence: TGTGCCAGCAGCTTCCTAGCGGGAGAGTTAGCCAAAAACATTCAGTACTTC. Protein product: CASSFLAGELAKNIQYF.